This record covers a single T cell receptor beta chain. The V and J ends lost 3 bases and 2 bases, in that order; junction bases with no gene match: 4. Germline V gives CDR1 KGHSH, CDR2 LQKENI. CDR3 length: 14 amino acids. Generated by immunoSEQ multiplex PCR, the TCRdb table keeps only in-frame clones and is missing some. The sample lists a few hundred thousand clones, about 89% seen once, with approximately 12% in the top ten. The data belong to a study of blood T cell repertoires in COVID-19. Study as a whole: From T cells, B-cell-depleted T cells, or PBMCs came the material, which was cDNA or gDNA.

V gene TRBV18 combines with J gene TRBJ2-7; 7 nucleotides align to TRBD1. The sequencing input was peripheral blood. The TCR was taken from a woman in her sixties or seventies with acute or convalescent COVID-19. The CDR3 sequence: CASSPPGQPYEQYF. The DNA of the CDR3 is TGTGCCAGCTCACCGCCGGGACAGCCCTACGAGCAGTACTTC.